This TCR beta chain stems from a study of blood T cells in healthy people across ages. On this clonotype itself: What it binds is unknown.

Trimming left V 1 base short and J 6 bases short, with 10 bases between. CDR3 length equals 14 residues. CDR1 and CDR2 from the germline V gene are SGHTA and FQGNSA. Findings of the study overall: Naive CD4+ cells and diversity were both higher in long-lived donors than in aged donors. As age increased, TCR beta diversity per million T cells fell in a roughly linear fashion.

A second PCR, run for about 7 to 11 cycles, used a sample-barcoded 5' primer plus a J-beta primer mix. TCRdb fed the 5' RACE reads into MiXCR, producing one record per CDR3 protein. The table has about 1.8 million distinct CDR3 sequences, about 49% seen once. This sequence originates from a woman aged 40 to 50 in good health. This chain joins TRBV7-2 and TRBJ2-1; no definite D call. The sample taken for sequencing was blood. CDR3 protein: CASSLDRQRNEQFF. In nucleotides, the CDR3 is TGTGCCAGCAGCTTAGATCGGCAGCGCAATGAGCAGTTCTTC.